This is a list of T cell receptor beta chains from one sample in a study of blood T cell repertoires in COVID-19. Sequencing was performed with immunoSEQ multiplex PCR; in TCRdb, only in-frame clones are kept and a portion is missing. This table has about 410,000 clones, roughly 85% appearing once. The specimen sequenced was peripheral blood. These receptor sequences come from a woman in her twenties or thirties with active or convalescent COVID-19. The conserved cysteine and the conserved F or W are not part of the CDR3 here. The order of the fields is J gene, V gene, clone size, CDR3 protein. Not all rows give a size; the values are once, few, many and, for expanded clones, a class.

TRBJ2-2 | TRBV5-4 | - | ASSPGGVGTGELF
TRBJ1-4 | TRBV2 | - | ASRSDSSNEKLF
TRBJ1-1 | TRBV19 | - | ASKPRDRDTEAF
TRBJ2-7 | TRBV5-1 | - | ASSLVPGGSYEQY
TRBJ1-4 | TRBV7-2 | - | ASSSQATTNEKLF
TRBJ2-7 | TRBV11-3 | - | ASSLGGDAGKQY
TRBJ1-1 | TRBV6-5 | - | ASSSRDMNTEAF
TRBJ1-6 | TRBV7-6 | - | ASRPNRGLNSPLH
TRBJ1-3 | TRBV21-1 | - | ASSKASGTGRLSGNTIY
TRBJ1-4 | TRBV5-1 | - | ASSQGSDEKLF
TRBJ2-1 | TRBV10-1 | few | ASSEERGSSYNEQF
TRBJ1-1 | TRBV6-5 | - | ASSKPGGVDTEAF
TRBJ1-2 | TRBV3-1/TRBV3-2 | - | ASSQDLNGGRSYGYT
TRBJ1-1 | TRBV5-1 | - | ASSLLRGSTEAF
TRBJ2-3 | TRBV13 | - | ASSPSTDTQY
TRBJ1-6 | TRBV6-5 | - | ASTSRQGNSPLH
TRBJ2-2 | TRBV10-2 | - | ATKFSDTGELF
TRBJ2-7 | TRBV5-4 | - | ASSWGQSSYEQY
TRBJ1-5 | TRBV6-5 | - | ASSYDSPTQPQH
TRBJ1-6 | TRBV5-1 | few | ASRADSTGFSPLH
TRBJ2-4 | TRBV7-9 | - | ASSRTSGREGAKNIQY
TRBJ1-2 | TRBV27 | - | ASSRSQGSGDYGYT
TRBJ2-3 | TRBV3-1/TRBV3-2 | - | ASSRQDSSTDTQY
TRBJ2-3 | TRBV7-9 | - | ASSLGQQSSTDTQY
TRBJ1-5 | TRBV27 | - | ASGLPLAGDRGSLQGQPQH
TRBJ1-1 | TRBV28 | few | ASSLAGTEAF
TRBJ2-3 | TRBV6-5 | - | ASSRGPSTDTQY
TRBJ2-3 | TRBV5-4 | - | ASNPRETDTQY
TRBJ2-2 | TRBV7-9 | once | ASSRGLDTVNTGELF
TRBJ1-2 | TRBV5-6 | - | ASSMPGQGEGGYT
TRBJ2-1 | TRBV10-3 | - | AISGSLAGKTGEQF
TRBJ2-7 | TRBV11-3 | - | ASSLEGDEQY
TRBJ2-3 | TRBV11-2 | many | ASSLDGGSRTDTQY
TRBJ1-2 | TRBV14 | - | ASSHFPGTGIYGYT
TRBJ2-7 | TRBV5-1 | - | ASSSPGQTIAYEQY